Listed below are T cell receptor beta chains from one sample, sequenced in a study of blood T cell repertoires in COVID-19. Sequencing was performed with immunoSEQ multiplex PCR; in TCRdb, only in-frame clones are kept and a portion is missing. The data show approximately 300,000 clones, 92% seen once. Sequenced input: PBMCs or T cells enriched from blood (not recorded which). The source is a woman aged 25 to 39 who had recovered from COVID-19. CDR3s include the opening cysteine and the closing phenylalanine or tryptophan. The D gene is left open where the match is weak. Expanded clones are given a class, and other clones once, few, many or no size at all.

D gene | J gene | V gene | clone size | CDR3 DNA | CDR3 protein
TRBD2 | TRBJ2-1 | TRBV9 | - | TGTGCCAGCAGCGTAGTCGGCGCGGGAGGACAGAATGAGCAGTTCTTC | CASSVVGAGGQNEQFF
TRBD1 | TRBJ1-2 | TRBV28 | once | TGTGCCAGCAGTCTGCGGACAGGGGCTAACTATGGCTACACCTTC | CASSLRTGANYGYTF
- | TRBJ1-4 | TRBV28 | few | TGTGCCAGCAGCCTCAGGGTGGGCGAGCAGTTTTTT | CASSLRVGEQFF
- | TRBJ2-7 | TRBV11-2 | - | TGTGCCAGCAGCTTAGTGGCGGGTACGTCCTACGAGCAGTACTTC | CASSLVAGTSYEQYF
TRBD1 | TRBJ1-1 | TRBV2 | - | TGTGCCAGCAGTAACTTGAGTGGGACAGGGGACCTCTTT | CASSNLSGTGDLF
- | TRBJ2-5 | TRBV7-7 | - | TGTGCTAGCAGCCGCCAAATAGGCGGCCAAGAGACCCAGTACTTC | CASSRQIGGQETQYF
- | TRBJ2-7 | TRBV18 | - | TGTGCCAGCTCACCAGAAGGGGGGGGCTACGAGCAGTACTTC | CASSPEGGGYEQYF
TRBD2 | TRBJ2-3 | TRBV12-5 | - | TGTGCTAGTGGGGGGAGCGGGGGTGTCTCTGGCACAGATACGCAGTATTTT | CASGGSGGVSGTDTQYF
- | TRBJ2-2 | TRBV19 | - | TGTGCCAGCGCCCAGGGACTCCACACCGGGGAGCTGTTTTTT | CASAQGLHTGELFF
TRBD1 | TRBJ2-7 | TRBV5-1 | - | TGCGCCAGCAGCTTACAGGGGGCAGGACAGTACTTC | CASSLQGAGQYF
- | TRBJ1-1 | TRBV5-1 | - | TGCGCCAGCAGCTTGGCCACGGGGGGGCGAGGGACTGAAGCTTTCTTT | CASSLATGGRGTEAFF
TRBD2 | TRBJ2-3 | TRBV19 | - | TGTGCCAGTAGCCTTATCCGGGGAGGGTCCCCAGATACGCAGTATTTT | CASSLIRGGSPDTQYF
- | TRBJ1-6 | TRBV20-1 | - | TGCAGTGCTACCGTCGGGGGACCCCTCCACTTT | CSATVGGPLHF
TRBD1 | TRBJ1-5 | TRBV2 | - | TGTGCCGGAAGTGACAGGGCCAAACAGCCCCAGCATTTT | CAGSDRAKQPQHF
- | TRBJ2-7 | TRBV5-4 | - | TGTGCCAGCAGCCAGGGCGGGACAGCTGGGGAGCAGTACTTC | CASSQGGTAGEQYF
- | TRBJ2-3 | TRBV7-6 | - | TGTGCCAGCAGCTACCTGGACACCCCCGATACGCAGTATTTT | CASSYLDTPDTQYF
- | TRBJ1-6 | TRBV12-3/TRBV12-4 | - | TGTGCCAGCAGACCGGGTGCGAATTCACCCCTCCACTTT | CASRPGANSPLHF
TRBD1 | TRBJ1-1 | TRBV5-8 | - | TGTGCCAGCAGCATGGGACAGGGTTTAATGGGGGCTTTCTTT | CASSMGQGLMGAFF
TRBD1 | TRBJ2-2 | TRBV5-1 | - | TGCGCCAGCAGCTTATCCCGGGACAGACCGAACACCGGGGAGCTGTTTTTT | CASSLSRDRPNTGELFF
TRBD2 | TRBJ2-5 | TRBV11-3 | - | TGTGCCAGCAGCTTAGATCAGACGGGGGGGCTAGAGACCCAGTACTTC | CASSLDQTGGLETQYF
- | TRBJ1-4 | TRBV19 | - | TGTGCCAGTAGTGGCGGACTGAGTAATGAAAAACTGTTTTTT | CASSGGLSNEKLFF
- | TRBJ2-7 | TRBV27 | once | TGTGCCAGCATGCCCGTTGGGTGGGCTGCCTACGAGCAGTACTTC | CASMPVGWAAYEQYF
- | TRBJ1-5 | TRBV6-4 | - | TGTGCCAGCAGCGTCAAGGGGAGGGGGGGTCCGTTCGGCAATCAGCCCCAGCATTTT | CASSVKGRGGPFGNQPQHF
- | TRBJ1-5 | TRBV5-8 | - | TGTGCCAGCAGCCCCCGGGACAAGATCAGCCCCCAGCATTTT | CASSPRDKISPQHF
TRBD1 | TRBJ2-2 | TRBV28 | once | TGTGCCAGCAGTTTCACAGGACAGGGAATCTTTTCCGGGGAGCTGTTTTTT | CASSFTGQGIFSGELFF
TRBD1 | TRBJ1-2 | TRBV6-2/TRBV6-3 | - | TGTGCCAGCAGCAAAGACAGGGGGCGCGTTTCGGGCTACACCTTC | CASSKDRGRVSGYTF
- | TRBJ1-1 | TRBV28 | - | TGTGCCAGCAGTTTATCTGCGCCCTTTGAAGCTTTCTTT | CASSLSAPFEAFF
TRBD1 | TRBJ1-1 | TRBV7-2 | - | TGTGCCAGTTCTCTGACAGGGGAAACTGAAGCTTTCTTT | CASSLTGETEAFF
TRBD1 | TRBJ1-6 | TRBV23-1 | once | TGCGCCAGTAGAAAAACCCGGGACAGGGTCGTATCGAATTCACCCCTCCACTTT | CASRKTRDRVVSNSPLHF
TRBD1 | TRBJ2-3 | TRBV27 | once | TGTGCCAGCAGTTTGATTCCCACAGGGGGTGGAGATACGCAGTATTTT | CASSLIPTGGGDTQYF
- | TRBJ2-7 | TRBV9 | - | TGTGCCAGCAGCCCACACTTGGGGGGACTCTACGAGCAGTACTTC | CASSPHLGGLYEQYF
TRBD1 | TRBJ2-3 | TRBV25-1 | - | TGTGCCAGCAGTGAGACAGGGTACGGGAATACGCAGTATTTT | CASSETGYGNTQYF
TRBD2 | TRBJ2-1 | TRBV19 | - | TGTGCCAGTAGCTGGCGGGAGGGCCTCAATGAGCAGTTCTTC | CASSWREGLNEQFF
- | TRBJ2-7 | TRBV5-1 | once | TGCGCCAGCAGCCCCGAATGGGGGGGCGACTCCTCCTACGAGCAGTACTTC | CASSPEWGGDSSYEQYF
TRBD1 | TRBJ1-5 | TRBV7-2 | - | TGTGCCAGCAGCTCGGACAGGGGTGATCAGCCCCAGCATTTT | CASSSDRGDQPQHF
- | TRBJ1-5 | TRBV4-2 | - | TGTGCCAGCAGCCAGAGGGCGGGACAGCCCCAGCATTTT | CASSQRAGQPQHF
- | TRBJ1-3 | TRBV6-5 | - | TGTGCCAGTCAACCCGACAGGACCGCTGGAAACACCATATATTTT | CASQPDRTAGNTIYF
- | TRBJ2-3 | TRBV5-6 | once | TGTGCCAGCTCCCGCCCACTCCTCGGCACAGATACGCAGTATTTT | CASSRPLLGTDTQYF
TRBD1 | TRBJ1-2 | TRBV2 | - | TGTGCCAGCAGACAGGGGTACTATGGCTACACCTTC | CASRQGYYGYTF
- | TRBJ2-1 | TRBV24-1 | - | TGTGCCACCAGTGATTCTGGAGGGGTCGCCTACAATGAGCAGTTCTTC | CATSDSGGVAYNEQFF
- | TRBJ2-1 | TRBV7-2 | - | TGTGCCAGCAGCTTAGCGGGGCAGAGCGATGAGCAGTTCTTC | CASSLAGQSDEQFF
TRBD1 | TRBJ1-6 | TRBV28 | - | TGTGCCAGCAGGAGGAGGGACAGGGGGTCTAATTCACCCCTCCACTTT | CASRRRDRGSNSPLHF
TRBD2 | TRBJ2-1 | TRBV15 | - | TGTGCCACCAGCAGAGGGCTACTAGCGGGATCGGAGCAGTTCTTC | CATSRGLLAGSEQFF
- | TRBJ1-2 | TRBV7-9 | few | TGTGCCAGCAGCCCAGGGGCCTATGGCTACACCTTC | CASSPGAYGYTF
- | TRBJ1-6 | TRBV28 | - | TGTGCCAGCACTTCTCCAACGCGGGGTAACAATCGGTATCCCCTCCACTTT | CASTSPTRGNNRYPLHF
TRBD1 | TRBJ1-3 | TRBV3-1/TRBV3-2 | - | TGTGCCAGCAGCAGGGGACAGGTCTCTGGAAACACCATATATTTT | CASSRGQVSGNTIYF
TRBD1 | TRBJ2-7 | TRBV5-8 | - | TGTGCCAGGGGTAAGACAGGGCCCTACGAGCAGTACTTC | CARGKTGPYEQYF
TRBD2 | TRBJ2-7 | TRBV28 | - | TGTGCCAGCAGTTTAATGGGAGGGCCCTACGAGCAGTACTTC | CASSLMGGPYEQYF
- | TRBJ1-3 | TRBV5-1 | - | TGCGCCAGCAGCTCCACAGGGACTGGAAACACCATATATTTT | CASSSTGTGNTIYF
TRBD1 | TRBJ2-1 | TRBV5-4 | - | TGTGCCAGCAGCTTGGCTTTCGGGACAGGGGGCCATGAGCAGTTCTTC | CASSLAFGTGGHEQFF